This T cell receptor beta chain was profiled in a study of shared clonotypes between healthy human individuals. Whole-study findings and limits: Clonotypes shared by all four donors outscored non-shared clonotypes in generation probability.

Libraries were prepared by immunoSEQ multiplex PCR; TCRdb keeps only in-frame clonotypes and omits some of them. The profile covers about 2.3 million clones, with 80% to 95% appearing a single time and 0.35% to 0.45% taken by the ten largest. CDR3 length: 18 residues. V was cut by 0 bases and J by 8 bases, with 22 bases left in between. Germline assignment: CDR1 LGHNA and CDR2 YNFKEQ. Comments on this clone: Its cognate antigen is unknown.

Sequencing input: naive CD4+ T cells from PBMCs. Subset specified: CD45RA+ positively selected. The sequence was obtained from a man in his late teens or twenties in good health. Some clones in this sample may be carry-over from other donors' samples. The rearrangement uses TRBV4-2 and TRBJ1-4, with D maybe TRBD1 (5 bases). The CDR3 DNA is TGTGCCAGCAGCCAAGACAGGAACCGGGGCAGGGAGGGCGAAAAACTGTTTTTT. Translated, it gives CASSQDRNRGREGEKLFF.